This TCR beta chain comes out of a study of Graves' ophthalmopathy and Graves' hyperthyroidism. This clonotype was observed at least ten times. Clinical symptoms and serum thyroxine were used for diagnosis; TRAb, thyroid ultrasound and orbital computed tomography were also relied on. CDR3 regions of TCR beta were amplified from RNA transcripts. First-round RT-PCR relied on HTBI primers, and a second-round multiplex PCR came next. TCRdb re-called the multiplex PCR reads with MiXCR, one entry per CDR3 protein. Counted here are almost 750,000 distinct CDR3 sequences, approximately 40% occurring once; the ten biggest clones make up about 40%. Germline lookup yields CDR1 SQVTM and CDR2 ANQGSEA. The CDR3 runs 12 residues. The ends lost 7 bases at V and 2 bases at J; junction bases unmatched: 4.

The V call is TRBV29-1, the J call TRBJ1-1, with TRBD1 identical over 7 bases. This clonotype originated in an adult man with Graves' ophthalmopathy. Sequenced material: peripheral blood. CDR3: CSGHRGNTEAFF. The CDR3 DNA follows: TGCAGCGGGCACAGGGGAAACACTGAAGCTTTCTTT.